Listed here are 20 T cell receptor beta chains from one sample, sequenced in a study of sequential checkpoint blockade in melanoma. Sequencing used immunoSEQ multiplex PCR; TCRdb keeps in-frame clones, though not all of them. This sample has several thousand clones, with roughly 75% found just once. Treatment described: randomized to nivolumab then ipilimumab (arm A) or the reverse (arm B). Sequences were derived from CD8+ T cells sorted from blood (inferred from file names), sampled from a patient given nivolumab and ipilimumab in sequence. The receptors come from a human donor with melanoma.

This sequence joins TRBV6-5 and TRBJ1-2, with no clear D. CDR1 and CDR2 (germline): MNHEY, SVGAGI. The CDR3 totals 13 residues. Trimming took off 7 bases at V and 0 bases at J, with 9 bases between the two ends. The CDR3 reads CASNRGPNYGYTF. The CDR3 nucleotides read TGTGCCAGCAACCGCGGGCCTAACTATGGCTACACCTTC.

The gene calls are TRBV7-8 and TRBJ2-1; TRBD2 agrees at 7 bases. Germline CDR1 is SGHVS and CDR2 is FQNEAQ. CDR3 length: 14 amino acids. Trimming took 8 bases from V and 4 from J; bases not matched to a gene: 8. CDR3 in DNA: TGTGCCAGCGGGACTACCCTCAGGTACAATGAGCAGTTCTTC. Translating gives CASGTTLRYNEQFF.

This clone came up a few times. The rearrangement uses TRBV5-8 and TRBJ1-5, with TRBD1 matching 7 bases. Germline V lookup: CDR1 SGHTS, CDR2 YDEGEE. This CDR3 region has 14 residues. V shed 1 base and J 2 bases; nucleotides not matched to a gene: 0. The CDR3 nucleotides read TGTGCCAGCAGCTTGAGGGGGCGCAATCAGCCCCAGCATTTT. Protein sequence: CASSLRGRNQPQHF.

The chain joins TRBV7-8 to TRBJ2-3, with D uncertain. This CDR3 is built from 15 residues. Germline V gene lookup returns CDR1 SGHVS and CDR2 FQNEAQ. With 2 bases removed from V and 0 bases from J, the gap between germline ends came to 9 bases. CDR3 coding DNA: TGTGCCAGCAGCTTAATAGCCAAGAGCACAGATACGCAGTATTTT. This translates into CASSLIAKSTDTQYF.

This clone was seen only once. The chain has TRBV27 and TRBJ2-1; TRBD2 matches 15 bases. Germline-derived CDR1 and CDR2 are MNHEY and SMNVEV (reference sequence). The CDR3 runs 15 residues. The junction had 13 bases not matched to a gene; V was cut back by 10 bases and J by 12 bases. The CDR3 here is CATGVPWTSGRGQFF. CDR3 in DNA: TGTGCCACCGGTGTGCCTTGGACTAGCGGGAGGGGGCAGTTCTTC.

This clone showed up just a few times. This sequence joins TRBV7-9 and TRBJ2-7; a possible D gene is TRBD1 (6 bases). The germline V and J ends were trimmed by 5 bases and 7 bases, with 12 bases remaining between them. This CDR3 spans 12 amino acids. The germline gives CDR1 SEHNR, CDR2 FQNEAQ (reference sequence). The CDR3 DNA sequence: TGTGCCAGCAGCGCAACAGGGCGGGAGCAGTACTTC. It is translated as CASSATGREQYF.

J is TRBJ2-1 and V is TRBV19, with 12 bases lining up with TRBD2. The CDR3 covers 15 residues. Trimming cost V 3 bases and J 10 bases; bases outside gene matches: 7. Germline loops: CDR1 LNHDA, CDR2 SQIVND (reference sequence). The CDR3: CASSMRLAGAQEQFF. CDR3 coding DNA: TGTGCCAGTAGTATGAGACTAGCGGGAGCCCAGGAGCAGTTCTTC.

This clone was seen only a few times. Other DNA sequences from this sample encode an identical CDR3 as well. V is TRBV19 and J is TRBJ2-1, with D possibly being TRBD2 (6 bases). V was cut by 4 bases and J by 3 bases, with 10 bases left in between. Germline V lookup: CDR1 LNHDA, CDR2 SQIVND (reference sequence). CDR3 length: 14 amino acids. CDR3 loop: CASSKGGDYNEQFF. The CDR3 DNA reads as TGTGCCAGTAGTAAGGGCGGGGACTACAATGAGCAGTTCTTC.

The V call is TRBV5-4, the J call TRBJ1-4; 8 nucleotides match TRBD1. CDR3 size: 16 residues. J lost 6 bases, V lost 4 bases, and 11 bases had no gene match. Germline V CDR1 and CDR2: SGHNT, YYREEE (reference sequence). CDR3 protein: CASSRLTGTGDEKLFF. In DNA, the CDR3 is TGTGCCAGCAGCCGCCTGACCGGGACAGGAGATGAAAAACTGTTTTTT.

By frequency in the sample, this clone is medium-sized. The gene calls are TRBV19 and TRBJ2-5; D is perhaps TRBD1 (6 bases). V was pared by 1 base and J by 4 bases, with 13 bases between. CDR1 is LNHDA and CDR2 is SQIVND in the germline V gene (reference sequence). The CDR3 consists of 15 residues. DNA of the CDR3: TGTGCCAGTAGTATAGCGGACAGCCACCGAGAGACCCAGTACTTC. It is translated as CASSIADSHRETQYF.

This sequence joins TRBV9 and TRBJ2-3; the match to TRBD2 covers 9 bases. The CDR3 runs to 16 residues. V shed 0 bases and J 5 bases; nucleotides not matched to a gene: 7. Germline V lookup: CDR1 SGDLS, CDR2 YYNGEE. CDR3: CASSVGAGGPRDTQYF. CDR3 DNA sequence: TGTGCCAGCAGCGTAGGGGCGGGAGGGCCAAGAGATACGCAGTATTTT.

This sequence joins TRBV4-3 and TRBJ2-7; D unresolved. V lost 1 base to trimming and J lost 3 bases, with 10 bases between them. Germline CDR1 LGHNA, CDR2 YSLEER. The CDR3 is 14 residues long. DNA for the CDR3: TGCGCCAGCAGCCAAGGGAACAGAATCTACGAGCAGTACTTC. Translation gives CASSQGNRIYEQYF.

The chain combines TRBV4-2 with TRBJ1-2, with D hard to call. V dropped 4 bases and J dropped 8 bases, with 11 bases sitting between them. The CDR3 has 12 residues. The germline V gene encodes CDR1 LGHNA and CDR2 YNFKEQ. The CDR3 protein is CASSLVGEGYTF. For the CDR3, the DNA is TGTGCCAGCAGCCTGGTCGGAGAGGGCTACACCTTC.

J is TRBJ2-5 and V is TRBV6-5; D is uncertain. In germline, CDR1 is MNHEY, CDR2 SVGAGI. V shed 6 bases and J shed 2 bases, with 4 bases lying between them. The CDR3 totals 11 residues. CDR3 residues: CASSLQETQYF. The CDR3 nucleotides are TGTGCCAGCAGCCTACAAGAGACCCAGTACTTC.

The chain carries TRBV29-1 and TRBJ2-7; 7 positions agree with TRBD1. Trimming took 1 base from V and 0 from J; bases not matched to a gene: 6. The CDR3 runs 15 residues. CDR1 and CDR2 (germline): SQVTM, ANQGSEA. The CDR3 region is CSVEGEQGSSYEQYF. The DNA of the CDR3 is TGCAGCGTTGAAGGTGAACAGGGGAGCTCCTACGAGCAGTACTTC.

This chain links TRBV6-1 with TRBJ2-1, with D maybe TRBD2 (5 bases). V gave up 5 bases and J gave up 6 bases, with 14 bases separating them. CDR1 is MNHNS and CDR2 is SASEGT in the germline V gene. The CDR3 loop spans 14 amino acids. The CDR3: CASSTGEVSNEQFF. CDR3 in DNA: TGTGCCAGCAGTACCGGGGAAGTTTCCAATGAGCAGTTCTTC.

The chain couples TRBV30 to TRBJ1-2; D is possibly TRBD1 (6 bases). Looked up from germline, CDR1 is GTSNPN and CDR2 is SVGIG (reference sequence). The CDR3 covers 13 residues. The germline V and J ends were trimmed by 1 base and 1 base, with 7 bases remaining between them. In nucleotides, the CDR3 is TGTGCCTGGAGTGGAGGGGGTAACTATGGCTACACCTTC. This encodes CAWSGGGNYGYTF. Filled out from reference TRBV30 and TRBJ1-2, the complete variable domain reads SQTIHQWPATLVQPVGSPLSLECTVEGTSNPNLYWYRQAAGRGLQLLFYSVGIGQISSEVPQNLSASRPQDRQFILSSKKLLLSDSGFYLCAWSGGGNYGYTFGSGTRLTVV.

This clone was detected once. The rearrangement uses TRBV9 and TRBJ2-1; TRBD2 matches at 10 bases. V was clipped by 0 bases and J by 4 bases; unmatched bases: 4. The CDR3 loop spans 16 amino acids. Germline V CDR1 and CDR2: SGDLS, YYNGEE. The DNA for the CDR3 is TGTGCCAGCAGCGTAGGCGGGACTAGCGATTACAATGAGCAGTTCTTC. Translated: CASSVGGTSDYNEQFF.

The rearrangement joins TRBV2 to TRBJ2-5; the match to TRBD2 covers 8 bases. Per the germline V gene, CDR1 is SNHLY and CDR2 is FYNNEI. The length of the CDR3 is 16 residues. J gave up 4 bases and V 8 bases, and 15 bases lay outside the gene matches. The CDR3 bases are TGTGCCAGCGATACTGAGCCCGGGACTAGAGGAGAGACCCAGTACTTC. This gives the protein CASDTEPGTRGETQYF.

The chain recombines TRBV30 with TRBJ2-3; maybe TRBD2 (5 bases). Trimming shortened V by 2 bases and J by 2 bases, and 11 bases separated the two germline ends. Per the germline V gene, CDR1 is GTSNPN and CDR2 is SVGIG (reference sequence). CDR3 length equals 14 residues. Here the CDR3 reads CAWSTSSFTDTQYF. In DNA form, the CDR3 reads TGTGCCTGGAGTACTAGTAGCTTCACAGATACGCAGTATTTT.